The 18 T cell receptor beta chains below come from one sample, sequenced in a study of T cell changes during pregnancy in multiple sclerosis. The data were produced by immunoSEQ multiplex PCR, yet TCRdb's version contains in-frame clones alone and is incomplete. The sample yields under 80,000 clones, 80% to 95% seen once. This specimen was peripheral blood, taken after pregnancy. These receptors were collected from a female donor in good health, enrolled as a control in a pregnancy study.

The chain recombines TRBV19 with TRBJ2-1; tentative D call: TRBD2 (6 bases). Trimming shortened V by 6 bases and J by 9 bases, and 24 bases separated the two germline ends. The CDR3 sequence is 16 residues long. From germline, CDR1 is LNHDA and CDR2 SQIVND (reference sequence). Written as DNA, the CDR3 is TGTGCCAGTAGCCCTTGGCTAGCGAGCCAGGGAGGTGAGCAGTTCTTC. Its translation: CASSPWLASQGGEQFF.

This clone was observed a single time. V usage is TRBV14 and J usage is TRBJ1-2; 7 bases are a match to TRBD1. Looked up from germline, CDR1 is SGHDN and CDR2 is FVKESK. CDR3 length: 20 amino acids. V trimming: 1 base; J trimming: 0 bases; junction bases outside the gene matches: 17. The CDR3, as DNA: TGTGCCAGCAGCCAAGCGAGAATTTGGGGACAGAAGGAGCCTAACTATGGCTACACCTTC. It encodes CASSQARIWGQKEPNYGYTF.

This chain joins TRBV7-9 and TRBJ2-1; TRBD2 is a possible D gene (6 bases). The CDR3 consists of 11 residues. V was pared by 4 bases and J by 9 bases, with 7 bases between. The germline CDR1 and CDR2 sequences are SEHNR and FQNEAQ (reference sequence). The CDR3 reads CASSSTSEQFF. DNA of the CDR3: TGTGCCAGCAGCTCGACTAGTGAGCAGTTCTTC.

The chain is built from TRBV4-1 and TRBJ2-1, with TRBD2 matching over 8 bases. This CDR3 has 16 amino acids. Trimming removed 1 base from V and 10 bases from J; junction bases left unmatched: 12. The germline CDR1 and CDR2 sequences are MGHRA and YSYEKL. The CDR3 loop is CASSQAPSGPTGEQFF. CDR3 DNA: TGCGCCAGCAGCCAAGCGCCTAGCGGGCCTACGGGGGAGCAGTTCTTC.

The chain carries TRBV19 and TRBJ1-1, with 7 bases matching TRBD1. V lost 8 bases to trimming and J lost 1 base; unmatched junction nucleotides: 7. The CDR3 loop spans 14 amino acids. CDR1 and CDR2 (germline): LNHDA, SQIVND (reference sequence). The CDR3 spells CASLGQFANTEAFF. CDR3 nucleotides: TGTGCCAGTTTGGGACAGTTCGCGAACACTGAAGCTTTCTTT.

The genes are TRBV9 and TRBJ2-3, with D perhaps matching TRBD2 (5 bases). V lost 4 bases, J lost 0 bases, and 15 bases lay in between. This CDR3 is 16 amino acids long. Germline loops: CDR1 SGDLS, CDR2 YYNGEE. The CDR3 reads CASSKRGDSSTDTQYF. CDR3 coding DNA: TGTGCCAGCAGCAAACGGGGAGATTCTAGCACAGATACGCAGTATTTT.

The V gene is TRBV11-2, the J gene TRBJ1-5; no clear D. There are 14 residues in the CDR3. With 2 bases removed from V and 0 bases from J, the gap between germline ends came to 5 bases. Germline V lookup: CDR1 SGHAT, CDR2 FQNNGV. CDR3 sequence reads: CASSLSYSNQPQHF. The CDR3 DNA follows: TGTGCCAGCAGCTTAAGCTATAGCAATCAGCCCCAGCATTTT.

The chain couples TRBV11-1 to TRBJ2-1; TRBD2 matches at 7 bases. The ends lost 5 bases at V and 6 bases at J; junction bases unmatched: 13. The germline V gene has CDR1 SGHAT and CDR2 FQDESV (reference sequence). The CDR3 has 16 amino acids. The CDR3 protein is CASSLLARVGTNEQFF. CDR3 DNA sequence: TGTGCCAGCAGCCTACTAGCGAGGGTGGGTACCAATGAGCAGTTCTTC.

The chain is built from TRBV4-3 and TRBJ1-2, with 10 bases that match TRBD1. This CDR3 spans 15 amino acids. V shed 6 bases, J shed 7 bases, and the junction held 11 bases outside the gene matches. Germline CDR1 and CDR2: LGHNA and YSLEER. CDR3 amino acids: CASSRSKTGGFGYTF. As DNA, the CDR3 is TGCGCCAGCAGTCGCTCGAAGACAGGGGGCTTTGGCTACACCTTC.

V and J are TRBV9 and TRBJ2-5, with 8 bases that match TRBD2. Germline CDR1 and CDR2: SGDLS and YYNGEE. V shed 4 bases, J shed 5 bases, and the junction held 7 bases outside the gene matches. CDR3 length: 14 amino acids. The CDR3 nucleotides read TGTGCCAGCAGCACGGGACTAGTCTGGGAGACCCAGTACTTC. Its protein product is CASSTGLVWETQYF.

This sequence joins TRBV19 and TRBJ2-4, with 8 bases aligning to TRBD1. This CDR3 is built from 14 residues. V shed 0 bases, J shed 9 bases, and the junction held 4 bases outside the gene matches. Germline V gives CDR1 LNHDA, CDR2 SQIVND (reference sequence). The CDR3 DNA reads TGTGCCAGTAGTATAGAGGACAGGGCGGGCATTCAGTACTTC. As protein: CASSIEDRAGIQYF.

The chain links TRBV7-9 to TRBJ2-7, with 8 positions matching TRBD1. This CDR3 has 13 residues. J gave up 6 bases and V 5 bases, and 6 bases lay outside the gene matches. In germline, CDR1 is SEHNR, CDR2 FQNEAQ (reference sequence). CDR3 coding DNA: TGTGCCAGCAGCCCGGACAGGGTCGGCGAGCAGTACTTC. Its protein product is CASSPDRVGEQYF.

This chain links TRBV11-2 with TRBJ2-2, with TRBD1 as a possible D gene (5 bases). In germline, CDR1 is SGHAT, CDR2 FQNNGV. The CDR3 consists of 15 residues. V was cut by 2 bases and J by 4 bases, with 11 bases left in between. CDR3 in amino acids: CASSLLAGITGELFF. CDR3 nucleotide sequence: TGTGCCAGCAGCTTACTGGCAGGGATCACCGGGGAGCTGTTTTTT.

The chain uses TRBV15 and TRBJ1-1, with D possibly matching TRBD1 (5 bases). The CDR3 extends over 16 amino acids. V lost 0 bases and J 1 base, leaving 12 bases between the germline ends. Germline lookup yields CDR1 LNHNV and CDR2 YYDKDF (reference sequence). CDR3 coding DNA: TGTGCCACCAGCAGAGATCGAAACGGGGGGAACACTGAAGCTTTCTTT. It translates to CATSRDRNGGNTEAFF.

V is TRBV6-6 and J is TRBJ1-6; D ambiguous. Germline V gene lookup returns CDR1 MNHNY and CDR2 SVGAGI (reference sequence). The CDR3 loop spans 14 amino acids. Trimming cost V 6 bases and J 7 bases, with 13 bases left between them. DNA of the CDR3: TGTGCCAGCAGAGCTCAAGGAGGAAATTCACCCCTCCACTTT. It codes for CASRAQGGNSPLHF.

This clone appeared a few times. The chain uses TRBV27 and TRBJ1-5; D remains ambiguous. Germline CDR1 and CDR2: MNHEY and SMNVEV (reference sequence). Trimming cost V 1 base and J 3 bases, with 7 bases left between them. The CDR3 length is 14 residues. The CDR3 region has the DNA TGTGCCAGCAGTTTATGGCCGTCCAATCAGCCCCAGCATTTT. Its protein is CASSLWPSNQPQHF.

The chain couples TRBV28 to TRBJ1-4; possible D gene TRBD1, 5 bases. V was clipped by 6 bases and J by 0 bases, with 14 bases between them. Per germline, CDR1 MDHEN and CDR2 SYDVKM. This CDR3 has 16 amino acids. CDR3 sequence (DNA): TGTGCCAGCAGCCTCGACAGCTTTGCAACTAATGAAAAACTGTTTTTT. This sequence encodes CASSLDSFATNEKLFF.

The rearrangement links TRBV28 to TRBJ1-2, with D possibly being TRBD1 (6 bases). Per the germline V gene, CDR1 is MDHEN and CDR2 is SYDVKM. The CDR3 is made up of 12 amino acids. Trimming removed 7 bases from V and 4 bases from J, with 10 bases in between. The chain's CDR3 is CASTGHPYGYTF. CDR3 DNA sequence: TGTGCCAGCACGGGACACCCCTATGGCTACACCTTC.